This record concerns one TCR beta chain sequence. Antigen unknown. The length of the CDR3 is 15 residues. Trimming removed 7 bases from V and 4 bases from J; junction bases left unmatched: 4. Per germline, CDR1 SGDLS and CDR2 YYNGEE. This sample stems from a study of T cell responses to AZD1222 COVID-19 vaccine. As for the study in general: Timing groups of about 4 and about 12 weeks for second doses were pooled.

Study-wide findings and caveats: Spike-specific TCR breadth and depth went up after people got two AZD1222 doses. Baseline seropositivity characterized only a handful of AZD1222 recipients. The study sampled repertoires only after the peak T cell response.

Sequenced by immunoSEQ multiplex PCR; TCRdb stores in-frame clones only, minus some. The sample carries 95,000 to 150,000 clones, less than 90% recorded once. Sequenced material: peripheral blood, taken on day 0 of AZD1222 vaccination. The chain joins TRBV9 to TRBJ2-3, with 15 bases matching TRBD2. The TCR sequence derives from an adult in good health. CDR3 in DNA: TGTGCCAGCGGGACTAGCGGGAGGACCCCAGATACGCAGTATTTT. Its protein is CASGTSGRTPDTQYF.